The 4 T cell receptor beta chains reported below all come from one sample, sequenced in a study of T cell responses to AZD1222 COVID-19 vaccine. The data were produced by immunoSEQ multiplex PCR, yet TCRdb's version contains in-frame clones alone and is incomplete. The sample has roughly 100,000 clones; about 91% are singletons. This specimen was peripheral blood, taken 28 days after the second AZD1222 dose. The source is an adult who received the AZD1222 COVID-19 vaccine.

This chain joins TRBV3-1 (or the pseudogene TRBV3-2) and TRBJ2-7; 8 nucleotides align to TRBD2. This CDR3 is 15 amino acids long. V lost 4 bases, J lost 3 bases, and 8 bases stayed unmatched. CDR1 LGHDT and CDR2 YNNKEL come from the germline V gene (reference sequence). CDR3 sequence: CASSPSAGGIYEQYF. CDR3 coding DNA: TGTGCCAGCAGCCCGTCGGCGGGAGGAATCTACGAGCAGTACTTC.

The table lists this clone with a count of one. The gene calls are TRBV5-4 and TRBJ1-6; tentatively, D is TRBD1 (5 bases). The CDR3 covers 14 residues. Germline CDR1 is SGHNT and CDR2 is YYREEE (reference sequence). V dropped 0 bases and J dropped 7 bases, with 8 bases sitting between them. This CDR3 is CASSLGQGNSPLHF. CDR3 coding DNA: TGTGCCAGCAGCTTGGGGCAGGGAAATTCACCCCTCCACTTT.

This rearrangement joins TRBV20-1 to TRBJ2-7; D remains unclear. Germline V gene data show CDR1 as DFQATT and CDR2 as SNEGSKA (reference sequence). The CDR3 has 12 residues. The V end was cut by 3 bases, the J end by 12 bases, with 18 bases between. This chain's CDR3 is CSASPTASNRYF. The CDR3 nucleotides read TGCAGTGCTAGTCCGACTGCTTCGAACCGGTACTTC.

The CDR3, as DNA: TGCGCCAGCAGTTCTAGCGGGAGTAACACCGGGGAGCTGTTTTTT. This codes for CASSSSGSNTGELFF. This chain connects TRBV5-1 to TRBJ2-2, with 10 bases aligning to TRBD2. Germline CDR1 and CDR2: SGHRS and YFSETQ. With 5 bases clipped from V and 2 bases from J, the junction kept 3 bases outside the gene matches. CDR3 length equals 15 residues. The full variable domain, rest sourced from reference TRBV5-1 and TRBJ2-2, is KAGVTQTPRYLIKTRGQQVTLSCSPISGHRSVSWYQQTPGQGLQFLFEYFSETQRNKGNFPGRFSGRQFSNSRSEMNVSTLELGDSALYLCASSSSGSNTGELFFGEGSRLTVL.